What follows describes a single TCR beta chain. These data belong to a study of shared clonotypes between healthy human individuals. The V end was cut by 7 bases, the J end by 10 bases, with 17 bases between. Germline V gene data show CDR1 as ENHRY and CDR2 as SYGVKD. The CDR3 extends over 13 amino acids. Naive CD8 cells were CD45RO-negative, positively selected for CCR7, excluding terminally differentiated effector memory CD45RA+ cells. This table comes from immunoSEQ multiplex PCR, and its TCRdb copy is limited to in-frame clones, with some not included. The repertoire holds about 1,800,000 clones, with roughly 94% as singletons.

This clonotype was sampled from a man aged 18 to 30 in good health. Material for sequencing was naive CD8+ T cells sorted from blood. The chain employs TRBV10-3 and TRBJ2-1; D perhaps matches TRBD1 (6 bases). CDR3 in amino acids: CAITDSAQLEQFF. The CDR3 nucleotides are TGTGCCATCACGGACAGTGCACAATTGGAGCAGTTCTTC.